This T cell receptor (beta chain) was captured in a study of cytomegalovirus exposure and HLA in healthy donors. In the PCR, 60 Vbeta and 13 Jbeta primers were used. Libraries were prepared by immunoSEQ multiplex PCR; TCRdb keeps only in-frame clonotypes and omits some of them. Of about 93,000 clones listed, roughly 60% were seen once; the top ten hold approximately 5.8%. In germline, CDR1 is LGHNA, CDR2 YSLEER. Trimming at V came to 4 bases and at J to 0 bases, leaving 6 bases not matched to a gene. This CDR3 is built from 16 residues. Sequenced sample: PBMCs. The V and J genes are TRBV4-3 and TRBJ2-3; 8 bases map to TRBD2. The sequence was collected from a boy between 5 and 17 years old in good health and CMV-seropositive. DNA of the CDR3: TGCGCCAGCAGCCGATATACTAGCGGTAGCACAGATACGCAGTATTTT. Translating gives CASSRYTSGSTDTQYF.